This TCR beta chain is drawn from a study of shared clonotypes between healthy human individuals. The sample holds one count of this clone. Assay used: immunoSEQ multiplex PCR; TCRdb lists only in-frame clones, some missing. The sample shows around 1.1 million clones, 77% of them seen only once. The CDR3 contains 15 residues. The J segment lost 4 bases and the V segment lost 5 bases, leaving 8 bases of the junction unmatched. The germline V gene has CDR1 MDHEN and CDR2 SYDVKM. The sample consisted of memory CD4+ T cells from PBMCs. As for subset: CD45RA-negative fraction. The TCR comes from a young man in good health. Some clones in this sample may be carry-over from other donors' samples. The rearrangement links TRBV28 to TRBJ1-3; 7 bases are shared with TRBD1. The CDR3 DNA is TGTGCCAGCAGTCCTCCACAGGGGAGAGGAAACACCATATATTTT. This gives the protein CASSPPQGRGNTIYF. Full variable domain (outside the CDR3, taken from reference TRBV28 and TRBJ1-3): DVKVTQSSRYLVKRTGEKVFLECVQDMDHENMFWYRQDPGLGLRLIYFSYDVKMKEKGDIPEGYSVSREKKERFSLILESASTNQTSMYLCASSPPQGRGNTIYFGEGSWLTVV.